Presented here are 24 T cell receptor beta chains from one specimen sequenced in a study of blood T cell repertoires in COVID-19. The protocol was immunoSEQ multiplex PCR, while the TCRdb copy is restricted to in-frame clones and leaves out a portion. Found here are over 200,000 clones, less than 90% of them singletons; the top ten hold 1.9%. Sequenced sample: peripheral blood. These receptors were taken from a middle-aged man with active or convalescent COVID-19.

This chain uses TRBV4-1 with TRBJ1-4, with a possible D match to TRBD1 (6 bases). Germline V gene data show CDR1 as MGHRA and CDR2 as YSYEKL. This CDR3 is built from 14 residues. The ends were cut back, 5 bases at V and 8 bases at J, with 15 bases in the middle. The CDR3 region is CASSDSGTREKLFF. CDR3 coding DNA: TGCGCCAGCAGCGACTCCGGGACACGAGAAAAACTGTTTTTT.

The chain carries TRBV5-1 and TRBJ1-6, with D uncertain. The V end was cut by 1 base, the J end by 5 bases, with 7 bases between. The CDR3 sequence is 14 residues long. Germline CDR1 reads SGHRS; CDR2 reads YFSETQ. The CDR3 DNA reads TGCGCCAGCAGCTTGCGAAGAGATAATTCACCCCTCCACTTT. Its translation: CASSLRRDNSPLHF.

The chain carries TRBV2 and TRBJ1-2; TRBD1 might be the D (5 bases). CDR3 size: 15 residues. V lost 5 bases and J 2 bases, leaving 15 bases between the germline ends. Germline lookup yields CDR1 SNHLY and CDR2 FYNNEI. CDR3 bases: TGTGCCAGCAGTCAAGTGGGGGGAACCAACTATGGCTACACCTTC. It yields the protein CASSQVGGTNYGYTF. Drawing the rest from reference TRBV2 and TRBJ1-2, the complete variable domain is EPEVTQTPSHQVTQMGQEVILRCVPISNHLYFYWYRQILGQKVEFLVSFYNNEISEKSEIFDDQFSVERPDGSNFTLKIRSTKLEDSAMYFCASSQVGGTNYGYTFGSGTRLTVV.

The chain uses TRBV28 and TRBJ1-5, with D possibly being TRBD1 (5 bases). The V gene's germline CDR1 is MDHEN and CDR2 SYDVKM. With 6 bases removed from V and 0 bases from J, the gap between germline ends came to 12 bases. The CDR3 length is 15 residues. CDR3 amino acids: CASSSGINSNQPQHF. DNA for the CDR3: TGTGCCAGCAGCTCAGGGATTAATAGCAATCAGCCCCAGCATTTT.

CDR3 DNA sequence: TGTGCCAGCAGCGTAGCCGGGGATCGTCAGCCCCAGCATTTT. It specifies CASSVAGDRQPQHF. The chain has TRBV9 and TRBJ1-5; D uncertain. The germline V gene encodes CDR1 SGDLS and CDR2 YYNGEE. This CDR3 is 14 amino acids long. V lost 0 bases and J 6 bases, leaving 10 bases between the germline ends.

This clone was seen only once. The chain employs TRBV28 and TRBJ2-2; 7 bases line up with TRBD1. The CDR3 is 14 amino acids. J lost 4 bases, V lost 8 bases, and 7 bases had no gene match. Germline CDR1 and CDR2: MDHEN and SYDVKM. This CDR3 is CASLKGAPTGELFF. Here the CDR3 DNA reads TGTGCCAGCCTTAAGGGGGCGCCCACCGGGGAGCTGTTTTTT.

The chain combines TRBV7-9 with TRBJ2-1; D possibly corresponds to TRBD1 (6 bases). This CDR3 is 15 amino acids long. Germline-derived CDR1 and CDR2 are SEHNR and FQNEAQ (reference sequence). V was pared by 4 bases and J by 1 base, with 11 bases between. In DNA form, the CDR3 reads TGTGCCAGCAGCTCCCCGGGACATTCCTACAATGAGCAGTTCTTC. Its translation: CASSSPGHSYNEQFF.

The rearrangement links TRBV2 to TRBJ1-6; 7 nucleotides match TRBD1. The CDR3 is 14 amino acids. The V gene end was trimmed by 2 bases and the J gene end by 10 bases; junction bases not matched to a gene: 5. Germline-derived CDR1 and CDR2 are SNHLY and FYNNEI. The CDR3 sequence: CASSETGVPSPLHF. The CDR3 nucleotides read TGTGCCAGCAGTGAAACAGGGGTCCCGTCACCCCTCCACTTT.

The rearrangement uses TRBV27 and TRBJ2-7, with 10 bases identical to TRBD1. Germline CDR1 reads MNHEY; CDR2 reads SMNVEV (reference sequence). This CDR3 is 15 amino acids long. V was clipped by 5 bases and J by 2 bases; unmatched bases: 6. The CDR3 spells CASSRYGQGAYEQYF. In DNA, the CDR3 is TGTGCCAGCAGTCGGTACGGACAGGGGGCCTACGAGCAGTACTTC.

The chain links TRBV7-9 to TRBJ1-5; D gene ambiguous. The CDR3 runs to 15 residues. Germline loops: CDR1 SEHNR, CDR2 FQNEAQ (reference sequence). Trimming left V 2 bases short and J 2 bases short, with 10 bases between. The CDR3 region has the DNA TGTGCCAGCAGCTTAATTGGGAGCGGCAATCAGCCCCAGCATTTT. This sequence encodes CASSLIGSGNQPQHF.

The V gene is TRBV27, the J gene TRBJ2-1; weak D call: TRBD2 (5 bases). CDR1 is MNHEY, CDR2 SMNVEV, per germline (reference sequence). The CDR3 runs 17 residues. V gave up 5 bases and J gave up 0 bases, with 17 bases separating them. CDR3 region: CASSPRLRGSSYNEQFF. In DNA, the CDR3 is TGTGCCAGCAGTCCCCGGTTGAGAGGGAGCTCCTACAATGAGCAGTTCTTC.

The chain is built from TRBV19 and TRBJ2-1; D might be TRBD1 (6 bases). CDR1 LNHDA and CDR2 SQIVND come from the germline V gene (reference sequence). The CDR3 spans 16 residues. V lost 5 bases to trimming and J lost 8 bases, with 22 bases between them. The CDR3 DNA reads TGTGCCAGTAGTTCACCGGTCGGGCAGGGGACGGATGAGCAGTTCTTC. The encoded protein is CASSSPVGQGTDEQFF.

The rearrangement joins TRBV3-1 (or the pseudogene TRBV3-2) to TRBJ1-5; maybe TRBD1 (5 bases). There are 16 residues in the CDR3. V gave up 0 bases and J gave up 9 bases, with 18 bases separating them. Germline V gene lookup returns CDR1 LGHDT and CDR2 YNNKEL (reference sequence). The CDR3 reads CASSQDWGLGVAPQHF. The DNA of the CDR3 is TGTGCCAGCAGCCAAGATTGGGGCTTGGGTGTTGCGCCCCAGCATTTT.

The chain is built from TRBV18 and TRBJ2-5, with D possibly matching TRBD1 (7 bases). Germline CDR1 reads KGHSH; CDR2 reads LQKENI. Trimming took 1 base from V and 2 from J, leaving 14 bases between them. The CDR3 is 16 residues long. CDR3 residues: CASSPLGRGAQETQYF. The CDR3 nucleotides are TGTGCCAGCTCACCACTGGGCAGGGGGGCTCAAGAGACCCAGTACTTC.

The V and J genes are TRBV7-2 and TRBJ2-1; 7 bases match TRBD2. This CDR3 comprises 14 residues. Germline loops: CDR1 SGHTA, CDR2 FQGNSA. Trimming removed 6 bases from V and 5 bases from J; junction bases left unmatched: 7. The CDR3 DNA sequence: TGTGCCAGCAGGGTGGGGGGGATGAACAATGAGCAGTTCTTC. Amino acids: CASRVGGMNNEQFF.

The rearrangement joins TRBV19 to TRBJ1-1; tentative D call: TRBD1 (6 bases). The germline gives CDR1 LNHDA, CDR2 SQIVND (reference sequence). V was clipped by 6 bases and J by 0 bases, with 17 bases between them. The CDR3 totals 16 residues. For the CDR3, the DNA is TGTGCCAGTAGCCTCAGAGGGGGGGGCATGAACACTGAAGCTTTCTTT. Encoded protein: CASSLRGGGMNTEAFF.

This clone was observed a handful of times. This chain uses TRBV11-3 with TRBJ2-2, with 11 positions matching TRBD2. CDR1 SGHNT and CDR2 YENEEA come from the germline V gene. Losses at the gene ends were 4 bases for V and 6 bases for J; bases not matched to a gene: 10. This CDR3 contains 17 residues. In DNA form, the CDR3 reads TGTGCCAGCAGCTCCTATGACCCGGGACTAGCGGCCGGGGAGCTGTTTTTT. Its protein is CASSSYDPGLAAGELFF.

V and J are TRBV6-1 and TRBJ2-7; D might be TRBD1 (6 bases). The CDR3 length is 15 residues. Per the germline V gene, CDR1 is MNHNS and CDR2 is SASEGT. V shed 1 base and J shed 2 bases, with 12 bases lying between them. CDR3 nucleotides: TGTGCCAGCAGTGAAGGCCCAGGGGTGGCCTACGAGCAGTACTTC. The encoded protein is CASSEGPGVAYEQYF.

The chain couples TRBV19 to TRBJ1-1, with D unresolved. The CDR3 is made up of 14 amino acids. Germline V gene lookup returns CDR1 LNHDA and CDR2 SQIVND (reference sequence). The V end lost 7 bases, the J end lost 4 bases, and 16 bases lay between the germline ends. CDR3 sequence: CASKLESGSTEAFF. As DNA, the CDR3 is TGTGCCAGTAAATTAGAGAGCGGGAGCACTGAAGCTTTCTTT.

In its sample, this clone was seen a few times. The sample contains more than one DNA sequence encoding this CDR3. CDR3 DNA: TGTGCCAGCAGTTTAATACAGGGCGCGAACACTGAAGCTTTCTTT. It translates to CASSLIQGANTEAFF. The chain recombines TRBV27 with TRBJ1-1, with D maybe TRBD1 (6 bases). Germline V lookup: CDR1 MNHEY, CDR2 SMNVEV (reference sequence). The CDR3 contains 15 residues. The V and J ends lost 2 bases and 1 base respectively, with 11 bases between them.

The chain joins TRBV9 to TRBJ1-1; weak D call: TRBD1 (5 bases). This CDR3 is built from 14 residues. The germline V gene has CDR1 SGDLS and CDR2 YYNGEE. Trimming removed 4 bases at V and 3 bases at J, with 13 bases between. The CDR3 DNA reads TGTGCCAGCAGCTCGCGGGACTCGGACACTGAAGCTTTCTTT. As protein: CASSSRDSDTEAFF.

The rearrangement joins TRBV19 to TRBJ2-5; D possibly corresponds to TRBD1 (6 bases). The germline CDR1 and CDR2 sequences are LNHDA and SQIVND (reference sequence). V was trimmed by 5 bases and J by 3 bases, leaving 13 bases between them. The CDR3 consists of 14 residues. The CDR3 bases are TGTGCCAGTAGTTTACAGGGTGTGAAAGAGACCCAGTACTTC. This codes for CASSLQGVKETQYF.

The chain recombines TRBV28 with TRBJ1-5, with 7 positions matching TRBD1. Unmatched junction bases numbered 7, after V lost 5 bases and J lost 3 bases. This CDR3 spans 15 amino acids. CDR1 and CDR2 from the germline V gene are MDHEN and SYDVKM. The DNA of the CDR3 is TGTGCCAGCAGTCGGACAGGCGGATCCAATCAGCCCCAGCATTTT. Protein sequence: CASSRTGGSNQPQHF.

This chain joins TRBV5-5 and TRBJ2-5; tentative D call: TRBD2 (7 bases). This CDR3 has 16 residues. Germline CDR1 is SGHKS and CDR2 is YYEKEE (reference sequence). The V end lost 1 base, the J end lost 5 bases, and 18 bases lay between the germline ends. This chain's CDR3 is CASSLLAGAGRETQYF. The CDR3 nucleotides read TGTGCCAGCAGCTTGTTGGCGGGGGCCGGGCGGGAGACCCAGTACTTC.